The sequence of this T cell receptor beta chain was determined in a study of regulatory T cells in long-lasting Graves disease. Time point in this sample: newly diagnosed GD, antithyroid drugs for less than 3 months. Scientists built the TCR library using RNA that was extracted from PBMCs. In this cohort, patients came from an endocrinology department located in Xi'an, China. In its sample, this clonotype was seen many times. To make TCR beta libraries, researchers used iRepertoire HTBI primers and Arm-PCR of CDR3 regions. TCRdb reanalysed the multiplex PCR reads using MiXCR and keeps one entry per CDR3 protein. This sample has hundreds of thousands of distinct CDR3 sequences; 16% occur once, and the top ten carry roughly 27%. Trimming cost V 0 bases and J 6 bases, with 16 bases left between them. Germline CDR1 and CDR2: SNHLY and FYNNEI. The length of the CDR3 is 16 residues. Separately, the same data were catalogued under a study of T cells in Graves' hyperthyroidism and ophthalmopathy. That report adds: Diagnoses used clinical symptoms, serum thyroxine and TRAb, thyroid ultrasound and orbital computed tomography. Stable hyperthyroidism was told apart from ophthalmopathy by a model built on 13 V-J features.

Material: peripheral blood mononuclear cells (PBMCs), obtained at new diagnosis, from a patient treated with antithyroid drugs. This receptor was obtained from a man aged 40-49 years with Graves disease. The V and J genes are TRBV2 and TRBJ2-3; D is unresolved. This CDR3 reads CASSEAALFTGDTQYF. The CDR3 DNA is TGTGCCAGCAGTGAAGCCGCCCTATTCACCGGGGATACGCAGTATTTT.